This TCR beta chain stems from a study of glioma-infiltrating T cells listed by TCRdb under 2016. As for the study more broadly: TCR alpha- and beta-chain repertoires were sequenced from glioma tissue, non-neoplastic brain tissue and matched peripheral blood mononuclear cells. To measure how far tissue and blood T-cell populations diverged, each tissue-infiltrating repertoire was compared against the peripheral blood repertoire of the same patient. Three low-grade glioma patients, roughly eight primary glioblastoma patients, and three non-glioma patients who contributed non-neoplastic brain tissue made up the paired cohort.

What the work shows at the level of the full study, not this receptor alone: VJ-independent divergence between tissue and blood was found to be below expectation in non-neoplastic patients but above expectation in all gliomas, particularly low-grade gliomas. Tissue and blood shared very few CDR3 sequences, a result attributed to high CDR3 diversity and limited sampling. Small numbers underpinned the group comparisons: about 8 glioblastoma patients, three low-grade glioma patients and three non-neoplastic patients.

Looking up the germline V gene yields CDR1 MDHEN and CDR2 SYDVKM. The junction carries 3 bases between V and J, which are trimmed by 6 bases and 4 bases respectively. From its first to its last residue, the CDR3 has 10 amino acids. Kept here is only the CDR3 DNA, which spans 30 bases and is read in frame from base 1. The iRepertoire nested amplicon-rescue multiplex PCR (arm-PCR) platform was used to amplify TCR alpha and beta CDR3 regions from RNA. The input for one-step reverse transcription and amplification was about 85-400 ng of either tissue mRNA or PBMC total RNA. Following bead purification, Illumina adapters were added by a secondary multiplex PCR, and libraries between 200 and 400 bp were gel-purified. The libraries contained internal 6-nucleotide barcodes that were used for demultiplexing. The libraries were sequenced on an Illumina MiSeq using 2x220 or 2x250 nucleotide paired-end reads. Per the authors' processing: FLASH 1.2.11 was used to merge paired reads, and BWA-MEM then aligned the reads to the GRCh37 human genome before TRA and TRB reads were extracted. V and J assignment used an IMGT-derived reference of cassette sequences and CDR3 motifs that included pseudogenes. Reads were translated in three frames, and productive CDR3s were defined by a C…FGXG motif without stop codons. Clonotypes were defined as unique combinations of V-J cassette pair and CDR3 amino acid sequence. Reads were filtered by Hamming distance, with the threshold set by the sequence error rate of each sample in mapped regions. Through fastp at Q25 and MiXCR, TCRdb rebuilt clones from the public reads, retaining in-frame beta chains. Rows with a matching CDR3 protein are joined into one entry that keeps the most common DNA and genes. What appears here as the V and J calls and clone size reflects TCRdb's work, not the paper's. The sample includes roughly 100,000 distinct CDR3 sequences, with about 28% observed a single time. Together, the top ten hold around 40% of the sample.

About this clonotype itself: The specificity of this receptor is unknown. Without the conserved terminal phenylalanine or tryptophan, this CDR3 likely stems from a read error.

Sequencing used glioma tissue, nonneoplastic brain tissue, or PBMCs (not recorded which). The receptor was derived from a human donor with low-grade glioma or glioblastoma, undergoing nonglioma brain surgery, or in good health (not recorded which). Recombination linked TRBV28 to TRBJ1-2, with the D gene too uncertain to name. The nucleotide sequence is TGTGCCAGCAGATCCTATGGCTACACCGCC. Its translation reads: CASRSYGYTA.